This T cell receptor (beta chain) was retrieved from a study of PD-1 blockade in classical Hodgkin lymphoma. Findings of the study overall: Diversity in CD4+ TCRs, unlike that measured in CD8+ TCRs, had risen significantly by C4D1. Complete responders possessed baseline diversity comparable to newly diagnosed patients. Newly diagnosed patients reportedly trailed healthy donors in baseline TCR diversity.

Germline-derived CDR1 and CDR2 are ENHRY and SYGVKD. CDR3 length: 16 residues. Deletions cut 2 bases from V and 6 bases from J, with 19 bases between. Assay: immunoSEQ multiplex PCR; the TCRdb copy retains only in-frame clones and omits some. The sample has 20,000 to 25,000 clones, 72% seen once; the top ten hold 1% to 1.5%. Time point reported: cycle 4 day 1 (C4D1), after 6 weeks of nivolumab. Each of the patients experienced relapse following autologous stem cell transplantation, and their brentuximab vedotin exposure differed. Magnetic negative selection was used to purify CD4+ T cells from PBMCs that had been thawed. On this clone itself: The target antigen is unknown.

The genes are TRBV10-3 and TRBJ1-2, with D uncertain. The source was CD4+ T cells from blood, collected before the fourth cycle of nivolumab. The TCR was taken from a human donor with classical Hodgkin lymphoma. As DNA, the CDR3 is TGTGCCATCAGTGAGCTATCTCCAACCAGTAATAATGGCTACACCTTC. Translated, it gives CAISELSPTSNNGYTF.